The source of this T cell receptor beta chain is a study of tumor-infiltrating lymphocytes in primary liver carcinoma. Study background: Men and women, 30 to 69 years of age, made up the patients. Sample yields, roughly 3.5 to 7.13 million productive TCRbeta reads, were similar across the tissue types. Staging of the tumors gave T1-T3 N0M0, with widths of roughly 4.2 to 11 cm.

The CDR3 length is 15 residues. With 5 bases removed from V and 2 bases from J, the gap between germline ends came to 12 bases. CDR1 is MDHEN, CDR2 SYDVKM, per germline. In its sample, this clonotype was seen a few times. Its antigen is undetermined. Joint extraction of RNA and DNA used about 17-30 mg of bulk tissue that was unsorted. The input was about 500 ng total RNA; TCR beta cDNA was made from it with a constant-region primer. Sequencing libraries for TCR beta derived from three nested multiplex PCR rounds that used slightly modified ARM-PCR. PCR rounds one and two used TRBV1-TRBV30 forward primers with a C-beta reverse primer for roughly 10 cycles each. TCRdb itself ran the multiplex PCR reads through MiXCR, one entry per CDR3 protein. This table has some 94,000 distinct CDR3 sequences, approximately 68% appearing once. General study points: Only about 7.5-25% of top clones spanned all five tumor regions.

Sequencing was performed on liver tumor tissue from sampling region 5. Sample subset: tumor region T5, tumor centre. The rearrangement links TRBV28 to TRBJ2-2, with a possible D match to TRBD2 (6 bases). The sequence was collected from a woman aged 55-70 years with primary liver carcinoma and hepatitis B virus infection. The CDR3 region has the DNA TGTGCCAGCAGTGAACCCGGGACTAACACCGGGGAGCTGTTTTTT. As protein: CASSEPGTNTGELFF.